A single sample gave rise to the 15 T cell receptor beta chains below, sequenced in a study of PD-1 blockade in classical Hodgkin lymphoma. Clones were sequenced by immunoSEQ multiplex PCR, and TCRdb holds only the in-frame ones, with some missing. The table records over 20,000 clones, 60% to 80% of them present only once. Brentuximab vedotin exposure varied, and every patient relapsed after autologous stem cell transplantation. This sample comprised peripheral blood mononuclear cells (PBMCs), obtained at baseline. These receptors all stem from a human donor with classical Hodgkin lymphoma.

V and J are TRBV7-2 and TRBJ2-5; D not certain. The germline gives CDR1 SGHTA, CDR2 FQGNSA. The CDR3 covers 12 residues. Between the trimmed V and J ends, which lost 6 bases and 3 bases, there was a span of 8 bases. The CDR3 loop reads CASRKAEETQYF. The CDR3 region has the DNA TGTGCCAGCAGAAAGGCAGAAGAGACCCAGTACTTC. The full variable domain, its missing parts supplied by reference TRBV7-2 and TRBJ2-5, is GAGVSQSPSNKVTEKGKDVELRCDPISGHTALYWYRQSLGQGLEFLIYFQGNSAPDKSGLPSDRFSAERTGGSVSTLTIQRTQQEDSAVYLCASRKAEETQYFGPGTRLLVL.

The chain has TRBV4-1 and TRBJ2-1; the D is unclear. Germline V gene data show CDR1 as MGHRA and CDR2 as YSYEKL. This CDR3 has 13 amino acids. V shed 0 bases and J shed 9 bases, with 9 bases lying between them. Here the CDR3 reads CASSQESHFEQFF. CDR3 sequence (DNA): TGCGCCAGCAGCCAAGAAAGTCACTTTGAGCAGTTCTTC.

CDR3: CASSFSGPFYEQYF. The DNA of the CDR3 is TGTGCCAGCAGTTTTTCGGGGCCGTTCTACGAGCAGTACTTC. The J gene is TRBJ2-7, the V gene TRBV28; the D gene could be TRBD1 or TRBD2 (5 bases each). V dropped 3 bases and J dropped 3 bases, with 12 bases sitting between them. Germline CDR1 MDHEN, CDR2 SYDVKM. The CDR3 length is 14 residues.

The V call is TRBV28, the J call TRBJ1-1, with a tentative D call TRBD1 (5 bases). The CDR3 consists of 12 residues. Germline values: CDR1 MDHEN, CDR2 SYDVKM. V was clipped by 2 bases and J by 5 bases, with 6 bases between them. CDR3 sequence (DNA): TGTGCCAGCAGTTTAGGGACGACTGAAGCTTTCTTT. Protein: CASSLGTTEAFF.

The chain uses TRBV1 and TRBJ1-5; the table's D call TRBD1 went unverified against the DNA. TRBV1 is marked as a pseudogene. CDR3 length: 16 amino acids. CDR3 amino acids: CTSSQDTRGGNQPQHF. The CDR3 coding sequence is TGCACCAGCAGCCAAGACACCAGGGGGGGCAATCAGCCCCAGCATTTT.

V usage is TRBV30 and J usage is TRBJ2-3; D unresolved. Trimming stripped 0 bases from V and 7 bases from J, with 14 bases between. CDR1 GTSNPN and CDR2 SVGIG come from the germline V gene (reference sequence). The CDR3 is 14 amino acids. The CDR3 is CAWSVTTSSNTQYF. The CDR3 nucleotides are TGTGCCTGGAGTGTAACCACAAGCTCGAATACGCAGTATTTT.

This chain joins TRBV27 and TRBJ1-1; D is undetermined. Per germline, CDR1 MNHEY and CDR2 SMNVEV (reference sequence). The CDR3 has 13 residues. V was cut by 0 bases and J by 3 bases, with 5 bases left in between. The CDR3 region has the DNA TGTGCCAGCAGTTTATCTCGGGACACTGAAGCTTTCTTT. Protein sequence: CASSLSRDTEAFF.

The chain carries TRBV2 and TRBJ2-7, with 7 positions matching TRBD1. Germline V gene data show CDR1 as SNHLY and CDR2 as FYNNEI. CDR3 length equals 14 residues. J lost 0 bases, V lost 7 bases, and 6 bases had no gene match. CDR3 sequence reads: CASTPDRASYEQYF. The CDR3 bases are TGTGCCAGCACCCCAGACAGGGCCTCCTACGAGCAGTACTTC.

CDR3 protein: CASSQDIGDGTDTQYF. The CDR3 bases are TGCGCCAGCAGCCAAGATATAGGGGACGGCACAGATACGCAGTATTTT. The chain combines TRBV4-3 with TRBJ2-3; either TRBD1 or TRBD2 may supply D (5 bases each). Germline lookup yields CDR1 LGHNA and CDR2 YSLEER. V was clipped by 0 bases and J by 1 base, with 11 bases between them. This CDR3 spans 16 amino acids.

The rearrangement links TRBV29-1 to TRBJ1-2; D is unresolved. V lost 6 bases to trimming and J lost 8 bases, with 16 bases between them. CDR3 length: 12 amino acids. Germline CDR1 and CDR2: SQVTM and ANQGSEA. CDR3 nucleotides: TGCAGCGTGGGCCGGGGTAGAGAGGGCTACACCTTC. As protein: CSVGRGREGYTF.

The chain employs TRBV5-5 and TRBJ1-6; D is uncertain. Deletions cut 4 bases from V and 9 bases from J, with 8 bases between. Germline CDR1 is SGHKS and CDR2 is YYEKEE (reference sequence). The CDR3 length is 12 residues. The CDR3 loop reads CASSPITSPLHF. CDR3 sequence (DNA): TGTGCCAGCAGCCCCATTACTTCACCCCTCCACTTT.

V gene TRBV5-1 combines with J gene TRBJ2-3; 10 bases map to TRBD2. After removal of 3 bases from V and 5 bases from J, the junction contained 6 bases not matched to a gene. CDR1 and CDR2 from the germline V gene are SGHRS and YFSETQ. CDR3 size: 15 residues. The CDR3 protein is CASSSSGGGVDTQYF. CDR3 bases: TGCGCCAGCAGCTCTAGCGGGGGAGGGGTAGATACGCAGTATTTT.

The table lists this clone with a few counts. The V gene is TRBV7-9, the J gene TRBJ2-2; 7 nucleotides align to TRBD1. Germline V gene sequence: CDR1 SEHNR, CDR2 FQNEAQ (reference sequence). The junction had 4 bases not matched to a gene; V was cut back by 5 bases and J by 4 bases. The CDR3 consists of 14 residues. In nucleotides, the CDR3 is TGTGCCAGCAGCCGTGACAGGGCCACCGGGGAGCTGTTTTTT. Translating gives CASSRDRATGELFF.

This chain uses TRBV7-9 with TRBJ2-1; 7 positions match TRBD1. Germline CDR1 is SEHNR and CDR2 is FQNEAQ (reference sequence). This CDR3 comprises 17 residues. The trim removed 0 bases at V and 7 bases at J, leaving 12 bases unmatched. The CDR3 spells CASSLATRQGVLNEQFF. The CDR3 DNA follows: TGTGCCAGCAGCTTAGCGACTCGACAGGGAGTACTAAATGAGCAGTTCTTC.

The chain combines TRBV6-1 with TRBJ1-4, with D uncertain. Germline CDR1 and CDR2: MNHNS and SASEGT. Trimming shortened V by 4 bases and J by 7 bases, and 16 bases separated the two germline ends. CDR3 length: 15 amino acids. This CDR3 reads CASSGRRARGEKLFF. The CDR3 DNA is TGTGCCAGCAGTGGAAGACGCGCGCGCGGTGAAAAACTGTTTTTT.